This record concerns one TCR beta chain sequence. The CDR3 runs to 18 residues. Germline assignment: CDR1 MGHRA and CDR2 YSYEKL. The V and J ends lost 1 base and 1 base respectively, with 16 bases between them. TCRdb analysed the 5' RACE reads with MiXCR anew, one entry per CDR3 protein. The sample includes some 62,000 distinct CDR3 sequences, 30% seen only once; the top ten take around 2.5%. The genes are TRBV4-1 and TRBJ2-2; possible D gene TRBD1, 6 bases. Sequenced material: tumor-infiltrating naive CD4+ T cells sorted from the breast tumor. Subset indicated: naive CD4+ T cells, CD4+CD45RA+CD25-. The receptor was derived from a female donor with breast cancer. Written as DNA, the CDR3 is TGCGCCAGCAGCCAAGGGGGGCTCCGAGGGGTGAACACCGGGGAGCTGTTTTTT. Its protein product is CASSQGGLRGVNTGELFF.